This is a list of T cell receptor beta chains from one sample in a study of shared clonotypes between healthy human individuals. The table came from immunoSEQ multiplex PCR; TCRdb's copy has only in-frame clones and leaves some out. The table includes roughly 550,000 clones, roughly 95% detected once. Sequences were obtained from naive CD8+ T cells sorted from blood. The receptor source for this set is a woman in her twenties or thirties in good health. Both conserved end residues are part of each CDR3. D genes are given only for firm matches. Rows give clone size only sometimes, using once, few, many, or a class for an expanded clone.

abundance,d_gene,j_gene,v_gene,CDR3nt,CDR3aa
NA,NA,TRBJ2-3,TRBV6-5,TGTGCCAGCAGTTACGGTTTGGGACTTGATACGCAGTATTTT,CASSYGLGLDTQYF
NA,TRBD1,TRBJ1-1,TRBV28,TGTGCCAGCAGTGCCAGGACAGGGCTTGTAGCTTTCTTT,CASSARTGLVAFF
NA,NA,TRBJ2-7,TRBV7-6,TGTGCCAGCAGTTCTAGCTCCTACGAGCAGTACTTC,CASSSSSYEQYF
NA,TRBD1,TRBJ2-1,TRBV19,TGTGCCAGTCGGGACAGAGACAATGAGCAGTTCTTC,CASRDRDNEQFF
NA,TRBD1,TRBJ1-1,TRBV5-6,TGTGCCAGCAGTACAGCTACGGATAGACAGGGGAACACTGAAGCTTTCTTT,CASSTATDRQGNTEAFF
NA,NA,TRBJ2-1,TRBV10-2,TGCGCCAGCAGTGAGTTTAACTCCCCCGGGCCCTACAATGAGCAGTTCTTC,CASSEFNSPGPYNEQFF
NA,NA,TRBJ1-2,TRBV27,TGTGCCAGCAAGCTCTATGGCTACACCTTC,CASKLYGYTF
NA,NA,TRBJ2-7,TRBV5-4,TGTGCCAGCAGCTTGTCAAACGAGCAGTACTTC,CASSLSNEQYF
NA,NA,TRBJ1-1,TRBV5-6,TGTGCCAGCAGCTTGGTTCGGGTGGGCACTGAAGCTTTCTTT,CASSLVRVGTEAFF
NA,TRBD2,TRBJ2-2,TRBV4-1,TGCGCCAGCAGCCACACTCAGCGGGAGGACGGGGAGCTGTTTTTT,CASSHTQREDGELFF
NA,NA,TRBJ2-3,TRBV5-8,TGTGCCAGCAGCTTGGCCGAGACTAGTGGCAGCACAGATACGCAGTATTTT,CASSLAETSGSTDTQYF
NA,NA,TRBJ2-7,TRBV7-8,TGTGCCAGCAGCTTAGAGGACACCTCCTCCTACGAGCAGTACTTC,CASSLEDTSSYEQYF
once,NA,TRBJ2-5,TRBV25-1,TGTGCCAGCAGTTTAAATTTTGGGGAGACCCAGTACTTC,CASSLNFGETQYF
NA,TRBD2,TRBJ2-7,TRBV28,TGTGCCAGCAGGGGACTAGCGGGAACCATCTACGAGCAGTACTTC,CASRGLAGTIYEQYF
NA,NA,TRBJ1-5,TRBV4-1,TGCGCCAGCAGCCAAGAAGGCAGGGGTGCCTATCAGCCCCAGCATTTT,CASSQEGRGAYQPQHF
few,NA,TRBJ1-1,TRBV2,TGTGCCAGCAGTGTACTTGGCACTGAAGCTTTCTTT,CASSVLGTEAFF
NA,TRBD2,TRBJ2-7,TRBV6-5,TGTGCCAGCAGCACCTCTAGCGGGGTCCGCTACGAGCAGTACTTC,CASSTSSGVRYEQYF
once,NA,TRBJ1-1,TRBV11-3,TGTGCCAGCAGTTCTAGCCCGGGCTCTGAAGCTTTCTTT,CASSSSPGSEAFF
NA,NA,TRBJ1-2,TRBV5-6,TGTGCCAGCAGCTTTCCCGGGTCGCTGCCGGACCCGTATGGCTACACCTTC,CASSFPGSLPDPYGYTF
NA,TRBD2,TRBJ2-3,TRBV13,TGTGCCAGCAGCCGCGCAGAATCCGGGACTAGGGTGTATACGCAGTATTTT,CASSRAESGTRVYTQYF
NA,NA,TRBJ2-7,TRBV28,TGTGCCAGCAGTCGGGGGCTATCCTACGAGCAGTACTTC,CASSRGLSYEQYF
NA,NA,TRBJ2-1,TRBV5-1,TGCGCCAGCAGCGCCTTCAGGGACTCCTACAATGAGCAGTTCTTC,CASSAFRDSYNEQFF
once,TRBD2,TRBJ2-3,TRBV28,TGTGCCATAGGGGGTAGCGGGAGGGCCAGGGATACGCAGTATTTT,CAIGGSGRARDTQYF
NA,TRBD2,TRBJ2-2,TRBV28,TGTGCCAGCAGTCTCCTTCCTAGCGGGAGATCCGGGGAGCTGTTTTTT,CASSLLPSGRSGELFF
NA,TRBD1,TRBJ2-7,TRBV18,TGTGCCAGCTCGACGGGACAGTTCTACGAGCAGTACTTC,CASSTGQFYEQYF
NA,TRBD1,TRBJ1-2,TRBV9,TGTGCCAGCAGAGACAGGGGAGATGGCTACACCTTC,CASRDRGDGYTF
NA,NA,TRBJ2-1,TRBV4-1,TGCGCCAGCAGCCAAGATCTTCGGACAGAGAGTCATGAGCAGTTCTTC,CASSQDLRTESHEQFF
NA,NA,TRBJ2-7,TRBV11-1,TGTGCCAGCAGCTTACGTGGGACTTCCTCCTACGAGCAGTACTTC,CASSLRGTSSYEQYF
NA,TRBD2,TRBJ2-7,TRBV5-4,TGTGCCAGCAGCCTGGGGCTGGGAGGGTTCAACGAGCAGTACTTC,CASSLGLGGFNEQYF
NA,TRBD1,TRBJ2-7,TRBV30,TGTGCCTTAGACAGGGCGAGCTCCTACGAGCAGTACTTC,CALDRASSYEQYF
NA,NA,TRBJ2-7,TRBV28,TGTGCCAGCAGTTCCCCCTACGACTACGAGCAGTACTTC,CASSSPYDYEQYF
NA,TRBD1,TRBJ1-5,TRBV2,TGTGCCAGCAGTGGAGAACAGGGGATCCGAAATCAGCCCCAGCATTTT,CASSGEQGIRNQPQHF
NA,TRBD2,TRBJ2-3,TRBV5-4,TGTGCCAGCAGCTTGGCCCTAGCGGGAGCCTCTAGCGCAGATACGCAGTATTTT,CASSLALAGASSADTQYF
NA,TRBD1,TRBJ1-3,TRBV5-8,TGTGCCAGCAGCCCCCCGGGCAGGGGGTACACCATATATTTT,CASSPPGRGYTIYF
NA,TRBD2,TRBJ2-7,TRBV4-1,TGCGCCAGCAGCCAAGCAGCGGCGGGAGGCCTCTACGAGCAGTACTTC,CASSQAAAGGLYEQYF
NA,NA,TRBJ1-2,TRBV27,NA,CASSSSTDTPNYGYTF
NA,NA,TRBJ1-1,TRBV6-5,TGTGCCAGCAGTTACGGGACACCGAACACTGAAGCTTTCTTT,CASSYGTPNTEAFF
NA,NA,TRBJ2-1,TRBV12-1,TGTGCCAGCAGCGCCCCGCTTGGGGTCCGAGGGGACAATGAGCAGTTCTTC,CASSAPLGVRGDNEQFF
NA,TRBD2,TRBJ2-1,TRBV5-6,TGTGCCAGCAGCTTACTAGCGGGAGCCCGGAGCAATGAGCAGTTCTTC,CASSLLAGARSNEQFF
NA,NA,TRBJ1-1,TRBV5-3,TGTGCCAGAAGGTGGGAAATATTGAACACTGAAGCTTTCTTT,CARRWEILNTEAFF
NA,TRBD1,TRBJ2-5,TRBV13,TGTGCCAGCAGCTTAGAAATGGACAGGGGGCGTAAGCAGTACTTC,CASSLEMDRGRKQYF
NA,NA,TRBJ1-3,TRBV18,TGTGCCAGCTCACCACCATTTGAGGGTCTCTCAGGAAACACCATATATTTT,CASSPPFEGLSGNTIYF
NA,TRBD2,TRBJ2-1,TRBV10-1,TGCGCCAACCATCCTAGCGGGGGCTACAATGAGCAGTTCTTC,CANHPSGGYNEQFF
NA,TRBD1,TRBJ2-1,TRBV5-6,TGTGCCAGCAGCTTGTGGACAGGGGCCTACAATGAGCAGTTCTTC,CASSLWTGAYNEQFF
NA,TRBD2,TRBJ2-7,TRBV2,TGTGCCAGCAGGTTGACTAGCGGAGAAATCTACGAGCAGTACTTC,CASRLTSGEIYEQYF
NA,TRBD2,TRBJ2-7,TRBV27,TGTGCCAGCAGTCTCCTAGCGGGAGGGTACGAGCAGTACTTC,CASSLLAGGYEQYF
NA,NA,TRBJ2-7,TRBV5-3,TGTGCCAGAATCCTCCTCGGGCCGTACTACGAGCAGTACTTC,CARILLGPYYEQYF
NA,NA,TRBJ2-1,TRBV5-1,TGCGCCAGCAGCTTGGTTCGGGTTTGGGCTCTTGAGCAGTTCTTC,CASSLVRVWALEQFF
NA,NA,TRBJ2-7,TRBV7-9,TGTGCCAGCAGCTTAGTGGGCACCCCTGGGATCTACGAGCAGTACTTC,CASSLVGTPGIYEQYF
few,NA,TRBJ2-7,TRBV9,TGTGCCAGCAGCGTCCCCGGCGAGGACGAGCAGTACTTC,CASSVPGEDEQYF
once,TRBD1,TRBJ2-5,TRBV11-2,TGTGCCAGCAGATCAAGCGGGACAGGGGGTGTAGAGACCCAGTACTTC,CASRSSGTGGVETQYF
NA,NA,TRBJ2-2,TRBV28,TGTGCCAGCAGCGAGGGGGCCGGGGAGCTGTTTTTT,CASSEGAGELFF
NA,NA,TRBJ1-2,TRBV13,TGTGCCAGCAGCTTAGGAGAGGGCCAGCCCTATGGCTACACCTTC,CASSLGEGQPYGYTF
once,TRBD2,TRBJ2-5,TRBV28,TGTGCCAGCAACACCCCGGGACTAGGGGACCAAGAGACCCAGTACTTC,CASNTPGLGDQETQYF
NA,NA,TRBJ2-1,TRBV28,TGTGCCAGCACCACCTACTATAGGTCGGAGCAGTTCTTC,CASTTYYRSEQFF
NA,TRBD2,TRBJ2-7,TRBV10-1,TGCGCCAGCAGTGAAGGACTAGCGGGAGGAGTCTACGAGCAGTACTTC,CASSEGLAGGVYEQYF
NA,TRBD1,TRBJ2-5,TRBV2,TGTGCCAGCGTAGGGACAGACCACCAAGAGACCCAGTACTTC,CASVGTDHQETQYF